The 23 T cell receptor beta chains given below trace back to one sample, sequenced in a study of immune heterogeneity within non-small cell lung tumors. Template came from bulk tumor genomic DNA, at around 600 ng per sample. While surgery was under way, several biopsies spaced far apart were taken per primary tumor. Patients underwent curative surgery for non-small cell lung cancer (untreated and newly diagnosed). Amplification of the TCR beta CDR3 was achieved through multiplex PCR with 32 V and 13 J primers. TCRdb processed the multiplex PCR reads anew with MiXCR; each CDR3 protein has one entry. The table lists about 15,000 distinct CDR3 sequences, approximately 29% of them singletons, with roughly 15% in the top ten. Sequenced input: lung tumor tissue. These receptors were taken from a woman between 45 and 60 years old with non-small cell lung cancer.

This clonotype is medium-sized (0.01 to 0.1%) in the sample. The chain recombines TRBV6-1 with TRBJ1-6; D is undetermined. Germline loops: CDR1 MNHNS, CDR2 SASEGT. The CDR3 loop spans 13 amino acids. V was shortened by 6 bases and J by 2 bases, with 5 bases between the two germline ends. As DNA, the CDR3 is TGTGCCAGCAGGGAGGCCTATAATTCACCCCTCCACTTT. It translates to CASREAYNSPLHF.

Ten or more counts support this clonotype. The chain joins TRBV11-1 to TRBJ1-1, with D unresolved. Germline assignment: CDR1 SGHAT and CDR2 FQDESV (reference sequence). The CDR3 has 14 amino acids. V was pared by 5 bases and J by 6 bases, with 16 bases between. The DNA for the CDR3 is TGTGCCAGCAGCCTCCGGGCCGCCTCTGCTGAAGCTTTCTTT. Its protein is CASSLRAASAEAFF.

Remarks on this clonotype: A much bigger clone sits one base away, suggesting this may be a read error. The chain carries TRBV10-3 and TRBJ2-6, with D maybe TRBD2 (5 bases). There are 17 residues in the CDR3. Germline V gives CDR1 ENHRY, CDR2 SYGVKD. The CDR3 is CPISVSGQGSGANVLTF. CDR3 DNA: TGTCCCATCAGTGTGAGCGGCCAAGGATCTGGGGCCAACGTCCTGACTTTC.

This sequence joins TRBV5-5 and TRBJ2-3; D call uncertain. The germline V and J ends were trimmed by 10 bases and 2 bases, with 17 bases remaining between them. The CDR3 runs to 14 residues. CDR1 and CDR2 (germline): SGHKS, YYEKEE (reference sequence). CDR3 sequence reads: CASALGYLTDTQYF. CDR3 nucleotides: TGTGCCTCCGCCCTGGGGTACCTCACAGATACGCAGTATTTT.

Remarks on this clonotype: Relative to the germline gene, one junction end is altered; a read error may explain this. This chain joins TRBV14 and TRBJ2-3; TRBD2 agrees at 13 bases. CDR3 length: 17 amino acids. Germline V CDR1 and CDR2: SGHDN, FVKESK. The CDR3 spells CGSSQAGLAGGTDTQYF. The CDR3 DNA reads TGTGGCAGCAGCCAAGCAGGACTAGCGGGGGGCACAGATACGCAGTATTTT.

By sample fraction, this clonotype is medium-sized. The DNA for the CDR3 is TGTGCCAGCTCCCCCTATAGAGGGCCGAGCAATCAGCCCCAGCATTTT. This gives the protein CASSPYRGPSNQPQHF. The chain combines TRBV18 with TRBJ1-5; the D is unclear. The CDR3 consists of 16 residues. V shed 6 bases and J shed 1 base, with 16 bases lying between them. Germline CDR1 is KGHSH and CDR2 is LQKENI.

This clonotype counts as medium-sized. The J gene is TRBJ2-7, the V gene TRBV7-8; D gene ambiguous. The CDR3 contains 13 residues. Trimming stripped 5 bases from V and 6 bases from J, with 14 bases between. Germline-derived CDR1 and CDR2 are SGHVS and FQNEAQ. As DNA, the CDR3 is TGTGCCAGCAGCCACGGCTCCTCTGGCGAGCAGTACTTC. Amino acids: CASSHGSSGEQYF.

The table lists this clonotype with a few counts. The gene calls are TRBV28 and TRBJ1-2; D is uncertain. Germline-derived CDR1 and CDR2 are MDHEN and SYDVKM. The CDR3 sequence is 17 residues long. Trimming took 3 bases from V and 4 from J, leaving 21 bases between them. CDR3 protein: CASSFRSLPSSSYGYTF. The CDR3 nucleotides read TGTGCCAGCAGTTTTCGGAGCCTGCCGTCCTCATCCTATGGCTACACCTTC.

By share of the sample, this clonotype is medium-sized. J is TRBJ2-7 and V is TRBV20-1, with 7 bases fitting TRBD2. Germline V gene lookup returns CDR1 DFQATT and CDR2 SNEGSKA (reference sequence). With V trimmed by 0 bases and J by 7 bases, 15 bases remained unmatched. The length of the CDR3 is 16 residues. Written as DNA, the CDR3 is TGCAGTGCTAGAGATCGGGTTAGCGGGCCCTCCTGGGAGCAGTACTTC. Amino acid sequence: CSARDRVSGPSWEQYF.

V is TRBV6-1 and J is TRBJ2-5; D assignment may be TRBD1 or TRBD2 (5 bases each). This CDR3 is built from 16 residues. Trimming shortened V by 7 bases and J by 5 bases, and 23 bases separated the two germline ends. From germline, CDR1 is MNHNS and CDR2 SASEGT. In nucleotides, the CDR3 is TGTGCCAGCACCCCCCGGGACGCTAATCTTCGGGAGACCCAGTACTTC. Protein: CASTPRDANLRETQYF.

With respect to this clonotype: At one end, the junction sequence differs from germline, possibly due to a read error. The chain employs TRBV11-2 and TRBJ2-5, with D maybe TRBD2 (5 bases). The CDR3 covers 15 residues. CDR1 SGHAT and CDR2 FQNNGV come from the germline V gene. Here the CDR3 DNA reads TGTGGCAGCAGCTTAACATTTAGCGCCCAAGAGACCCAGTACTTC. It specifies CGSSLTFSAQETQYF. Together with reference TRBV11-2 and TRBJ2-5, the CDR3 gives the full variable domain: EAGVAQSPRYKIIEKRQSVAFWCNPISGHATLYWYQQILGQGPKLLIQFQNNGVVDDSQLPKDRFSAERLKGVDSTLKIQPAKLEDSAVYLCGSSLTFSAQETQYFGPGTRLLVL.

The rearrangement uses TRBV5-6 and TRBJ2-3, with TRBD1 as a possible D gene (8 bases). V lost 4 bases and J lost 5, with 20 bases in between. From germline, CDR1 is SGHDT and CDR2 YYEEEE. This CDR3 has 16 residues. The CDR3 coding sequence is TGTGCCAGCAGCGCAGGGGGCGGGACTATACTAGATACGCAGTATTTT. Translated, it gives CASSAGGGTILDTQYF.

Judged by abundance, this clonotype is medium-sized. This CDR3 is CASSLSPGGLYYEQYF. The DNA of the CDR3 is TGCGCCAGCAGCTTGTCTCCAGGGGGCCTTTACTACGAGCAGTACTTC. This chain connects TRBV5-1 to TRBJ2-7; the match to TRBD1 covers 8 bases. This CDR3 is built from 16 residues. The germline V gene has CDR1 SGHRS and CDR2 YFSETQ. The ends lost 1 base at V and 3 bases at J; junction bases unmatched: 9.

V and J are TRBV5-1 and TRBJ2-1, with TRBD1 as a possible D gene (5 bases). The CDR3 runs 14 residues. Germline CDR1 reads SGHRS; CDR2 reads YFSETQ. The V end lost 1 base, the J end lost 9 bases, and 14 bases lay between the germline ends. For the CDR3, the DNA is TGCGCCAGCAGCTTGAGACTCCAAGGGGCTGAGCAGTTCTTC. It encodes CASSLRLQGAEQFF.

This clonotype was seen a handful of times. This chain connects TRBV9 to TRBJ1-2; TRBD1 agrees at 8 bases. V was pared by 3 bases and J by 10 bases, with 8 bases of the junction left unmatched. The CDR3 spans 13 residues. Germline CDR1 and CDR2: SGDLS and YYNGEE. CDR3 residues: CASSALQGADYTF. CDR3 bases: TGTGCCAGCAGCGCACTTCAGGGGGCTGACTACACCTTC.

This clonotype was detected only a few times. The chain employs TRBV6-9 and TRBJ2-7; 7 bases match TRBD1. J lost 2 bases, V lost 3 bases, and 4 bases had no gene match. In germline, CDR1 is MNHGY, CDR2 SVAAGI. This CDR3 has 14 amino acids. DNA of the CDR3: TGTGCCAGCAGTTACCTGGGACAGACCTACGAGCAGTACTTC. It yields the protein CASSYLGQTYEQYF.

There are many counts of this clonotype. V gene TRBV6-1 combines with J gene TRBJ1-6, with D uncertain. CDR1 is MNHNS, CDR2 SASEGT, per germline. There are 11 residues in the CDR3. Trimming shortened V by 6 bases and J by 7 bases, and 4 bases separated the two germline ends. The CDR3 spells CASRFNSPLHF. In nucleotides, the CDR3 is TGTGCCAGCAGATTCAATTCACCCCTCCACTTT.

The table lists this clonotype with many counts. The chain joins TRBV2 to TRBJ1-5, with 8 bases aligning to TRBD1. Per germline, CDR1 SNHLY and CDR2 FYNNEI. V lost 7 bases to trimming and J lost 0 bases; unmatched junction nucleotides: 5. The CDR3 is made up of 15 amino acids. This chain's CDR3 is CASTSDRDSNQPQHF. Written as DNA, the CDR3 is TGTGCCAGCACTTCGGACAGGGATAGCAATCAGCCCCAGCATTTT.

Judged by abundance, this clonotype is medium-sized. This chain uses TRBV3-1 with TRBJ1-6; no reliable D call. The CDR3 is 13 amino acids. Germline CDR1 LGHDT, CDR2 YNNKEL (reference sequence). Trimming left V 1 base short and J 10 bases short, with 8 bases between. For the CDR3, the DNA is TGTGCCAGCAGCCAAGTTTTCGACTCACCCCTCCACTTT. It yields the protein CASSQVFDSPLHF.

The chain recombines TRBV11-3 with TRBJ1-2, with unresolved D. The CDR3 has 16 amino acids. CDR1 and CDR2 (germline): SGHNT, YENEEA. V gave up 3 bases and J gave up 0 bases, with 14 bases separating them. The CDR3 sequence is CASSLGGKRTNYGYTF. CDR3 nucleotide sequence: TGTGCCAGCAGCTTGGGCGGAAAACGAACTAACTATGGCTACACCTTC. The variable domain in full, with the rest retrieved from reference TRBV11-3 and TRBJ1-2, is EAGVVQSPRYKIIEKKQPVAFWCNPISGHNTLYWYLQNLGQGPELLIRYENEEAVDDSQLPKDRFSAERLKGVDSTLKIQPAELGDSAVYLCASSLGGKRTNYGYTFGSGTRLTVV.

Comments on this clonotype: This may be a read error, as it is one base from a much larger clone. This sequence joins TRBV20-1 and TRBJ2-1, with D tentatively TRBD1 or TRBD2 (6 bases each). Trimming took off 6 bases at V and 7 bases at J, with 22 bases between the two ends. The CDR3 totals 15 residues. Germline CDR1 DFQATT, CDR2 SNEGSKA (reference sequence). In DNA form, the CDR3 reads TGCAGTGCAAGAATAGGGGGGAGTGGTTGGAATGAGCAGTTCTTC. The encoded protein is CSARIGGSGWNEQFF.

J is TRBJ2-7 and V is TRBV28; 7 bases align to TRBD2. Near its end, the DNA agrees better with TRBJ2-5, so the J call may be wrong. This CDR3 is built from 14 residues. Germline CDR1 MDHEN, CDR2 SYDVKM. CDR3 DNA: TGTGCCAGCAGCCACGATGGGGGAGGGGAGACCCAGTACTTC. Protein product: CASSHDGGGETQYF.

Here the CDR3 DNA reads TGTGCCACCAGTGATGCCGGCCGGGTGTCCTCTTTAGAGACCCAGTACTTC. It encodes CATSDAGRVSSLETQYF. The rearrangement joins TRBV24-1 to TRBJ2-5; unclear D gene. The V gene's germline CDR1 is KGHDR and CDR2 SFDVKD. This CDR3 contains 17 residues. The V and J ends lost 3 bases and 4 bases respectively, with 20 bases between them.